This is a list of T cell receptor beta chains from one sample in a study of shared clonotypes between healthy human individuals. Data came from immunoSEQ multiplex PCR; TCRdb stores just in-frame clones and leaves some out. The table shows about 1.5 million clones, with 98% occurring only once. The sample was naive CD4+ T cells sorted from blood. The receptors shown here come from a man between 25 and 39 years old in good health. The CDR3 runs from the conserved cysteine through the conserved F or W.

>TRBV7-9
CASSLDTGVSSYNEQFF
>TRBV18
CASSPPGGTGQPQHF
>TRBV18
CASSPRTGRGSTDTQYF
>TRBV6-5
CASTDGTGRSPLHF
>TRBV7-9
CASSRGTGEGYGYTF
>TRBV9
CASSAVGSWGTYNEQFF
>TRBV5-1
CASSEGQGPYEQYF
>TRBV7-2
CASSLGILQPQHF
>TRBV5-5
CASSLRQTHGYEQYF
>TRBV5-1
CASSLAAGTIYEQYF
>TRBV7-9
CASSPDSSPSYNEQFF
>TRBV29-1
CSAPTGGEAFF
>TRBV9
CASNERESGDTQYF
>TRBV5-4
CASSSTGTVLGEQFF
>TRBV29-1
CSAGTGVNQPQHF
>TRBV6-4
CASSSPFRGYTF